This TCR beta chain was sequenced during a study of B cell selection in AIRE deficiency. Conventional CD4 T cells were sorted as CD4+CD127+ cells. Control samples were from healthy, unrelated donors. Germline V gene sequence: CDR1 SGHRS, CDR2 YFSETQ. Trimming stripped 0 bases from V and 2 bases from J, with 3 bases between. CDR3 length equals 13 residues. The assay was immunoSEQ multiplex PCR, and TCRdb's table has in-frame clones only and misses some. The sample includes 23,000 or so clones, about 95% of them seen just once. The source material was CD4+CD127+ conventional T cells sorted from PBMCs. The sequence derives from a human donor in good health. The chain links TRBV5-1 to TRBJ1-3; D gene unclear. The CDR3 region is CASSLGAGNTIYF. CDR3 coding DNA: TGCGCCAGCAGCTTGGGGGCTGGAAACACCATATATTTT.